This T cell receptor beta chain was captured in a study of neurological immune-mediated disorders. The wider study: There were approximately 35 multiple sclerosis patients. Of these, around 30 had relapsing-remitting MS and 3 had secondary progressive MS. Overall study results and limits: There were no CDR3 amino acid sequences shared by expanded clones across subjects, a result suggesting private repertoires in all groups. The highest TCR clonal expansion occurred in HTLV-1-associated myelopathy; multiple sclerosis fell below healthy controls.

There are 16 residues in the CDR3. Between the trimmed V and J ends, which lost 4 bases and 0 bases, there was a span of 13 bases. Per the germline V gene, CDR1 is LGHDT and CDR2 is YNNKEL (reference sequence). The cDNA was synthesized by 5'RACE incorporating 10-nucleotide random UMIs. TCRdb used MiXCR to reprocess the 5' RACE reads, holding one entry per CDR3 protein. This table has tens of thousands of distinct CDR3 sequences, 4.3% appearing once. In this sample, this clonotype turned up many times. Its antigen is undetermined. Time point denoted: longitudinal time-point 3. Specimen: PBMCs. The V call is TRBV3-1, the J call TRBJ2-1; TRBD1 might be the D (5 bases). The receptor was derived from a woman aged 60-70 years with multiple sclerosis. The CDR3 sequence is CASSPYRISSYNEQFF. CDR3 sequence (DNA): TGTGCCAGCAGCCCGTACAGGATTTCCTCCTACAATGAGCAGTTCTTC.